This T cell receptor beta chain comes out of a study of blood T cell repertoires in COVID-19 (TCRdb year 2020). Notes on the research overall: The collaborator samples originated in the United States, Italy and Spain and spanned the acute and convalescent phases of COVID-19. Subjects who had been exposed to COVID-19, were actively infected with it, or had recovered from it provided the deeply sampled blood TCRbeta repertoires that made up the dataset. Samples came from the ongoing ImmuneRACE study (first 160 participants) plus 1,254 subjects from 6 global collaborators. The repertoires were released in a freely available public database meant as a resource for research on the immune response to SARS-CoV-2. The material from the prospective study consisted of cDNA or gDNA derived from T cells, B-cell-depleted T cells, or PBMCs. Where HLA class I and class II types were available, the types were taken from metadata supplied by the sample provider, not from assay-based typing. The sample metadata nearly always contained a de-identified subject ID, COVID-19 status, age in years and sex.

Trimming accounts for 4 bases at V and 4 bases at J, while the number of junction bases matched to no gene is 0. The germline V gene (reference sequence) sets CDR1 to MNHEY and CDR2 to SMNVEV. The CDR3 holds 13 amino acids from the cysteine to the phenylalanine. CDR3 DNA only is kept here, 39 bases in frame from base 1. A note on this clone: There is no known antigen for this receptor. The input lacks base qualities; no much larger clone sits a single base away.

TCRbeta CDR3 regions were amplified from genomic DNA by means of the immunoSEQ Assay, a bias-controlled multiplex PCR. As for how the authors treated the data: The number of nucleated cells in each sample was estimated from the amplification of reference gene primers within the assay. Sequence reads were collapsed and filtered to measure the absolute abundance of every unique TCRbeta CDR3 rearrangement. For each sample, productive Simpson clonality was calculated as the square root of Simpson's diversity index over productive rearrangements. TCRdb took this table from immuneACCESS and kept in-frame rearrangements with V and J called. Such tables lack part of the clones; where checked against another copy, unresolved V genes explain under half of the gap, and the rest is unexplained. That table furnishes V, J and clone size, whereas the DNA furnished D and trimming. A total of hundreds of thousands of clones appear in this sample, around 89% of them only once. Approximately 0.25% of the sample is held by the ten biggest clonotypes.

Each collaborating institution followed its own protocols to collect whole blood in K2EDTA tubes. Collaborator samples were shipped for TCRbeta analysis as frozen whole blood, isolated PBMCs, or DNA extracted from either sample type. The paper as a whole reports these results and caveats: The amount of clinical and demographic metadata varied by source and participant and was provided uncurated.

Sequences were obtained from peripheral blood. The chain uses TRBV27 and TRBJ2-3; a stretch of 9 junction bases matches TRBD1. The receptor's source is a woman aged 18 to 35 with acute or convalescent COVID-19. The nucleotides read TGTGCCAGCAGTTGGACAGGGGCAGATACGCAGTATTTT. Its translation is CASSWTGADTQYF.